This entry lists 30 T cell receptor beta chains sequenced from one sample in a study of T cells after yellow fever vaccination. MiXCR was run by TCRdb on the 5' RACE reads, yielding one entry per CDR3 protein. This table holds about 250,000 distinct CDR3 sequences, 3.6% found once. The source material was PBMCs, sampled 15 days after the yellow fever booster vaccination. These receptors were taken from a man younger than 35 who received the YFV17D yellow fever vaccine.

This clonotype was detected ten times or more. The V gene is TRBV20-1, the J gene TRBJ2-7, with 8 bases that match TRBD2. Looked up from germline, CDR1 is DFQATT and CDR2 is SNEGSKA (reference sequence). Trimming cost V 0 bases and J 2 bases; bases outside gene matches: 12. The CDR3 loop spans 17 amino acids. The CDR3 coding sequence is TGCAGTGCTAGAGAAGGATCTGGAAGCGGGGGCCCCTACGAGCAGTACGTC. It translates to CSAREGSGSGGPYEQYV.

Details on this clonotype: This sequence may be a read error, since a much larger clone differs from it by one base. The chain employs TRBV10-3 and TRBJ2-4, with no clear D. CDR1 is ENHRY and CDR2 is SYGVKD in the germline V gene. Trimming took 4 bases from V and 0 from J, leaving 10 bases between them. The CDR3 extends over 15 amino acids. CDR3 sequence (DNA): TGTGCCATCAGTGGGTCGGCGTTAGCCAAAAACATTCAGTACTTC. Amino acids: CAISGSALAKNIQYF.

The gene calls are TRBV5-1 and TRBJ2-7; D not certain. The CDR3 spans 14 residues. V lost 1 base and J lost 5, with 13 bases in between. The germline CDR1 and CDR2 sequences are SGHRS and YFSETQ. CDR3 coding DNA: TGCGCCAGCAGCTTGACCGAGATCGCCCACGAGCAGTACTTC. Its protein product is CASSLTEIAHEQYF.

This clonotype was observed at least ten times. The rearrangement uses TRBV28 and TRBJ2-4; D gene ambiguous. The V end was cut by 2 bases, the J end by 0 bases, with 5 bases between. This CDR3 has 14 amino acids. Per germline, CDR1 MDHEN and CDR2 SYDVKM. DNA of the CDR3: TGTGCCAGCAGTTTACCGGGAGCCAAAAACATTCAGTACTTC. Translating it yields CASSLPGAKNIQYF.

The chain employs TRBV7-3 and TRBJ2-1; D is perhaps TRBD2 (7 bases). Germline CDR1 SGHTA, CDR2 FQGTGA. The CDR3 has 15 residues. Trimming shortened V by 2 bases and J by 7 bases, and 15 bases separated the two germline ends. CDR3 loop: CASSLFVGGPNEQFF. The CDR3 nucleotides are TGTGCCAGCAGCTTATTCGTGGGGGGGCCTAATGAGCAGTTCTTC.

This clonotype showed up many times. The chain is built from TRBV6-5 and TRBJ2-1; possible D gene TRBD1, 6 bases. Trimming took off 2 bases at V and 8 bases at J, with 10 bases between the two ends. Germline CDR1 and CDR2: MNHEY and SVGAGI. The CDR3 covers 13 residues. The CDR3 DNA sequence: TGTGCCAGCAGTTACACACAGGGTTATGAGCAGTTCTTC. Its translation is CASSYTQGYEQFF.

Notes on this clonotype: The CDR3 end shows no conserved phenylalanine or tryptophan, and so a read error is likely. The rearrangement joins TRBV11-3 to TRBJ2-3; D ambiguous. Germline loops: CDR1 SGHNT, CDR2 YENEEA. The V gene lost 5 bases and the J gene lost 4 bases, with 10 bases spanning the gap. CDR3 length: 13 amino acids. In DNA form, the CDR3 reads TGTGCCAGCAGCCCAGGTTCGGCAGATACGCAGTATCTT. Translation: CASSPGSADTQYL.

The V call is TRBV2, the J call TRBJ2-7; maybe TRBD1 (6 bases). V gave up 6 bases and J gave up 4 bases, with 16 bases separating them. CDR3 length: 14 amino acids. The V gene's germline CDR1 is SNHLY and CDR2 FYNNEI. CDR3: CASSAWTVRYEQYV. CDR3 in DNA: TGTGCCAGCAGCGCCTGGACAGTCCGTTACGAGCAGTACGTC.

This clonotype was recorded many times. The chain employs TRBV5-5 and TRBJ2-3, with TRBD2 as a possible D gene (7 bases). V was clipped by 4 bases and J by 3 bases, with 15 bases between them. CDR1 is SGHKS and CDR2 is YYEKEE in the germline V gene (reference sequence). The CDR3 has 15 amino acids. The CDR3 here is CASSARGAGTDTQYF. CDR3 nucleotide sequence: TGTGCCAGCAGCGCCCGGGGGGCTGGGACAGATACGCAGTATTTT.

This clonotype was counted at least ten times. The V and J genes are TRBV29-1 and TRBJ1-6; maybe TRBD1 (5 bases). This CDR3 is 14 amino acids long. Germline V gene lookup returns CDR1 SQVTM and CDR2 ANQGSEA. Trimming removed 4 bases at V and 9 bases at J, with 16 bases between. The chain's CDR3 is CSVVLPGQGSPLHF. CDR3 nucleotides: TGCAGCGTTGTACTTCCCGGTCAGGGTTCACCCCTCCACTTT.

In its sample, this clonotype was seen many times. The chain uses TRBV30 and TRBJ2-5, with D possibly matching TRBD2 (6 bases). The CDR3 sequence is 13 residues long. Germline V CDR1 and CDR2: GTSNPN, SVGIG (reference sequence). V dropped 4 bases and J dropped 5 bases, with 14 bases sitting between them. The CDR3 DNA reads TGTGCCTGGACCCCTTTTGGGAGGGAGACCCAGTACTTC. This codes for CAWTPFGRETQYF.

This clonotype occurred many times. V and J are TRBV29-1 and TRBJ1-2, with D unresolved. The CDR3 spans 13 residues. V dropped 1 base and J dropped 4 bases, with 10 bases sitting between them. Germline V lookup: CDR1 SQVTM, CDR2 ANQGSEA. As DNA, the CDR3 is TGCAGCGTTGAAGGGCGAGGCAGCTATGGCTACACCTTC. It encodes CSVEGRGSYGYTF.

Here the CDR3 reads CASSLGTGAQTQYF. CDR3 in DNA: TGCGCCAGCAGCTTAGGAACGGGTGCTCAGACCCAGTACTTC. This chain connects TRBV5-1 to TRBJ2-5; the D is unclear. From germline, CDR1 is SGHRS and CDR2 YFSETQ. Trimming removed 2 bases from V and 6 bases from J, with 14 bases in between. The CDR3 is 14 amino acids.

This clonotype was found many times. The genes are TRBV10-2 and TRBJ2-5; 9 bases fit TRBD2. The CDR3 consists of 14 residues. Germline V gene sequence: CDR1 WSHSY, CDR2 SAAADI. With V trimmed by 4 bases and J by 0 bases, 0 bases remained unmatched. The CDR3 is CASSGLADQETQYF. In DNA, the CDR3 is TGCGCCAGCAGTGGACTAGCGGACCAAGAGACCCAGTACTTC.

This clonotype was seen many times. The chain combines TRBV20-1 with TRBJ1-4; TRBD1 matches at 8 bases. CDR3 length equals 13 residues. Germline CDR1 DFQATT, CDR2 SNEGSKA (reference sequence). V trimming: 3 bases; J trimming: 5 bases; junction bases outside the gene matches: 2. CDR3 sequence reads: CSARRQGNEKLFF. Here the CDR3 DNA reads TGCAGTGCTAGGCGACAGGGGAATGAAAAACTGTTTTTT.

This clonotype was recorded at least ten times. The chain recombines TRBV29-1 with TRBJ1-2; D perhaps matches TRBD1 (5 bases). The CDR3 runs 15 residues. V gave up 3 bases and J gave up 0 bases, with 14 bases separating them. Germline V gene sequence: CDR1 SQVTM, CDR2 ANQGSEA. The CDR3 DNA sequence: TGCAGCGTTGACGAGGGGAACGGAGCTAACTATGGCTACACCTTC. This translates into CSVDEGNGANYGYTF.

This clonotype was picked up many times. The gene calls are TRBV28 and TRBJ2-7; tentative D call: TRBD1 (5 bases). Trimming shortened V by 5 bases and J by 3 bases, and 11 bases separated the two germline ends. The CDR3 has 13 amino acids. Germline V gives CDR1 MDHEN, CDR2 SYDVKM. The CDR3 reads CASSAPGFYEQYV. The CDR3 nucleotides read TGTGCCAGCAGTGCCCCAGGGTTCTACGAGCAGTACGTC.

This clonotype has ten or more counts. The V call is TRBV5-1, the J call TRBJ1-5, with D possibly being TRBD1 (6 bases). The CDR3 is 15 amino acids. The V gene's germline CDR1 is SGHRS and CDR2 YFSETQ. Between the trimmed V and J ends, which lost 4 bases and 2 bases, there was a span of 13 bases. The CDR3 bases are TGCGCCAGCAGCCTGGACAGTCTTGGCAATCAGCCCCAGCATTTT. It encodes CASSLDSLGNQPQHF.

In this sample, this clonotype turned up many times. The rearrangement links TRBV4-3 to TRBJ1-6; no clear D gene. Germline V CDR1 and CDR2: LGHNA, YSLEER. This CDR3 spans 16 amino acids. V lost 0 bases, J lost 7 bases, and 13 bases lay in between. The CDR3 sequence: CASSQDGRPGNSPLHF. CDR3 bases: TGCGCCAGCAGCCAAGATGGAAGGCCGGGGAATTCACCCCTCCACTTT.

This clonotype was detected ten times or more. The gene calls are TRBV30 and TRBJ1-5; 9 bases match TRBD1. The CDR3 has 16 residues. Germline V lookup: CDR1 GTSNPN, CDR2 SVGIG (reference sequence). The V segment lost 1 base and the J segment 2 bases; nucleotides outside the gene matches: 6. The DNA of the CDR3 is TGTGCCTGGAGTGAAGGGACAGGGCGGGGCAATCAGCCCCAGCATTTT. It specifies CAWSEGTGRGNQPQHF.

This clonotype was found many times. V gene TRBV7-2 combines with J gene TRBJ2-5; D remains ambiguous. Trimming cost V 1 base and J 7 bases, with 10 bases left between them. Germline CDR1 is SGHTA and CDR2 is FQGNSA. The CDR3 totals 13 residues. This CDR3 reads CASSLEGWGTQYF. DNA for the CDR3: TGTGCCAGCAGCTTAGAGGGTTGGGGGACCCAGTACTTC.

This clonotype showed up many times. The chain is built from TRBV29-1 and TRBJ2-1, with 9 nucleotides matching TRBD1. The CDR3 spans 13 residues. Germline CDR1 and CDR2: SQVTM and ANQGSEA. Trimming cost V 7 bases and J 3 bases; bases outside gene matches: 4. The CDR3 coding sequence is TGCAGCGGCGGGACAGGGTTCTACAATGAGCAGTTCTTC. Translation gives CSGGTGFYNEQFF.

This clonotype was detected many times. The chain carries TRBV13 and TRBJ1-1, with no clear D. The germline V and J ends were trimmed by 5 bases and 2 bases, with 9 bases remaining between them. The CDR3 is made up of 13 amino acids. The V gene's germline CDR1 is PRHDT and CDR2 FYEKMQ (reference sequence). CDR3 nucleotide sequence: TGTGCCAGCAGCCGGATGGGCAACACTGAAGCTTTCTTT. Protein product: CASSRMGNTEAFF.

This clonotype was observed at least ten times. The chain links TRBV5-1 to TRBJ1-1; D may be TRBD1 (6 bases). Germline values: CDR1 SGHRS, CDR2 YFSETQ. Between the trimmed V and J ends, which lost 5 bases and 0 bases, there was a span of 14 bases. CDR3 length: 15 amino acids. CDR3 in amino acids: CASRYERGMNTEAFF. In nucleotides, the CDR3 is TGCGCCAGCAGATATGAGAGGGGGATGAACACTGAAGCTTTCTTT.

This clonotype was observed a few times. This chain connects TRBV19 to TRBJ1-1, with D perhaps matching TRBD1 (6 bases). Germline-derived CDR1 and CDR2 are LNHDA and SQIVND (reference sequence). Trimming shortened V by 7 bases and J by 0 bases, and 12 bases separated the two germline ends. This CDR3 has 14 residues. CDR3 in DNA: TGTGCCAGTATCGACAGGAGATTGAACACTGAAGCTTTCTTT. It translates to CASIDRRLNTEAFF.

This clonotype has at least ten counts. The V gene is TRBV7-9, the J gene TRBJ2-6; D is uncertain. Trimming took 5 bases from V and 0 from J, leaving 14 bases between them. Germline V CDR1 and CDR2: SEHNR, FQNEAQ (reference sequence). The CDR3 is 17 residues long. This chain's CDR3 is CASSLAEEYSGANVLTF. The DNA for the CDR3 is TGTGCCAGCAGCCTCGCCGAGGAGTACTCTGGGGCCAACGTCCTGACTTTC.

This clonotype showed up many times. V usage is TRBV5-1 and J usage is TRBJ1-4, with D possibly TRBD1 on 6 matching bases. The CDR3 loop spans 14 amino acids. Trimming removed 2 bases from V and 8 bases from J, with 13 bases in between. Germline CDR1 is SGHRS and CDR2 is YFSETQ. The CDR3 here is CASSLTGPGEKLFF. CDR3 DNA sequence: TGCGCCAGCAGCTTAACAGGGCCGGGAGAAAAACTGTTTTTT. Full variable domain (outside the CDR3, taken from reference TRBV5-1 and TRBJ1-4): KAGVTQTPRYLIKTRGQQVTLSCSPISGHRSVSWYQQTPGQGLQFLFEYFSETQRNKGNFPGRFSGRQFSNSRSEMNVSTLELGDSALYLCASSLTGPGEKLFFGSGTQLSVL.

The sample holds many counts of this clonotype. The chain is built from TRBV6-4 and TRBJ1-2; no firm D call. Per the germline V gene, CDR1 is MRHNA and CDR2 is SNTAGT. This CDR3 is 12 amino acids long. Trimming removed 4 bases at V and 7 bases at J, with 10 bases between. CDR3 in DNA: TGTGCCAGCAGTGTAGGGTTCTTTGGCTACACCTTC. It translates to CASSVGFFGYTF.

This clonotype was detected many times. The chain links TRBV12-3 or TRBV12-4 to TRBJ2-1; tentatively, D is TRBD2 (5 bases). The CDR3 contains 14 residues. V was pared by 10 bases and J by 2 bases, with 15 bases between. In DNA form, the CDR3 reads TGTGCCACCTTACGAAACGGGGCCTACAATGAGCAGTTCTTC. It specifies CATLRNGAYNEQFF.

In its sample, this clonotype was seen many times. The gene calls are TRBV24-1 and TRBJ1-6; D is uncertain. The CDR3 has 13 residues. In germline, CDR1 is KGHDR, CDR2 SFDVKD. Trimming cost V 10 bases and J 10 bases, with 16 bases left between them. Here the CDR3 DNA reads TGTGCCACTCAGGACGGGATTCAATCACCCCTCCACTTT. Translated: CATQDGIQSPLHF.